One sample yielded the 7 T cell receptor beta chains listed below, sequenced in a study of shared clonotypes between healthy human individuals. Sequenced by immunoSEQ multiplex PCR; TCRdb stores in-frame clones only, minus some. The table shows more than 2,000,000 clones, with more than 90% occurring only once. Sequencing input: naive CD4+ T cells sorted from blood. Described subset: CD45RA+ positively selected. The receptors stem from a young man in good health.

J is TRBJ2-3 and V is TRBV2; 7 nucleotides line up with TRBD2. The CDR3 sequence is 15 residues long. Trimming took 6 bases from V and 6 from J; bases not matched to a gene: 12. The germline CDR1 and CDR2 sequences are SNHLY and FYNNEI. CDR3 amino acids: CASSVNGLESDTQYF. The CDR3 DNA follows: TGTGCCAGCAGCGTTAACGGACTAGAGTCGGATACGCAGTATTTT.

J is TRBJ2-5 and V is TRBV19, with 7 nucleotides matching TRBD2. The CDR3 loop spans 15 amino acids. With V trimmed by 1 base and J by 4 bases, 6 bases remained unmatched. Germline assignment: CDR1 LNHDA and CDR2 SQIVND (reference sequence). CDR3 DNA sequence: TGTGCCAGTAGTATAGGAGGGCGCGGGGGAGAGACCCAGTACTTC. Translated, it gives CASSIGGRGGETQYF.

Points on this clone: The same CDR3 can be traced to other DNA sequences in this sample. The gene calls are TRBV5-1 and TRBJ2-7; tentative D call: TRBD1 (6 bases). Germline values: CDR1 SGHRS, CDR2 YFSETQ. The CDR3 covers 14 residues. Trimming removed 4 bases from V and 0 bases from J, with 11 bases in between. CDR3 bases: TGCGCCAGCAGCCCCACAGGGAACTCCTACGAGCAGTACTTC. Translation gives CASSPTGNSYEQYF.

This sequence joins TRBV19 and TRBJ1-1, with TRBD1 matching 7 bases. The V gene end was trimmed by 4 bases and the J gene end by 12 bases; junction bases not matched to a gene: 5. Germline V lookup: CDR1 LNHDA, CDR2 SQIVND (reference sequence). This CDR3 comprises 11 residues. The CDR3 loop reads CASSTDRVTFF. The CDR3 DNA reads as TGTGCCAGTAGTACCGACAGGGTGACTTTCTTT.

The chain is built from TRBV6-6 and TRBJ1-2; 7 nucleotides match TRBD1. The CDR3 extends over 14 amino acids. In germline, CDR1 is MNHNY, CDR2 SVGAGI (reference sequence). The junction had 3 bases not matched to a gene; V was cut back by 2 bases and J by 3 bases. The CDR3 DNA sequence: TGTGCCAGCAGTTACGGACAGGCCCACTATGGCTACACCTTC. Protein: CASSYGQAHYGYTF.

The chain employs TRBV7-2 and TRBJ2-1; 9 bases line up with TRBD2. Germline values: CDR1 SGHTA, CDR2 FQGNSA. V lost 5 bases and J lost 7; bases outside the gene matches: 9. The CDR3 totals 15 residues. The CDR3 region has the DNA TGTGCCAGCAGCCCAAGGCGGGGGGGAAATAATGAGCAGTTCTTC. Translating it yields CASSPRRGGNNEQFF.

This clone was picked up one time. Here the CDR3 reads CASSPMAERQETQYF. CDR3 coding DNA: TGTGCCAGCTCACCAATGGCAGAACGACAAGAGACCCAGTACTTC. The gene calls are TRBV18 and TRBJ2-5; unclear D gene. In germline, CDR1 is KGHSH, CDR2 LQKENI. This CDR3 is built from 15 residues. V lost 2 bases, J lost 2 bases, and 12 bases lay in between.